A single sample gave rise to the 8 T cell receptor beta chains below, sequenced in a study of T cell repertoires in cytomegalovirus infection. What these receptors recognize is not known. TCRdb analysed the reads with MiXCR anew, one entry per CDR3 protein. Here the sample spans hundreds of thousands of distinct CDR3 sequences, about 42% being singletons. Here the sequenced sample was cultured PBMCs, taken from culture after CMV antigen stimulation. The source of these receptors is a human donor in good health (CMV status not recorded). Some clones in this sample may be carry-over from other donors' samples.

The V and J genes are TRBV12-3 or TRBV12-4 and TRBJ1-3; TRBD1 matches 7 bases. V gave up 4 bases and J gave up 0 bases; unmatched junction bases: 3. The CDR3 extends over 15 amino acids. The CDR3 loop is CASSWTGRSGNTIYF. The CDR3 nucleotides read TGTGCCAGCAGTTGGACAGGCCGCTCTGGAAACACCATATATTTT.

This clonotype was found once. The gene calls are TRBV2 and TRBJ2-7; 7 nucleotides line up with TRBD1. The ends lost 6 bases at V and 6 bases at J; junction bases unmatched: 11. The germline gives CDR1 SNHLY, CDR2 FYNNEI. This CDR3 spans 14 amino acids. CDR3 sequence: CASRATGVSVEQYF. The CDR3 DNA follows: TGTGCCAGCAGAGCAACAGGGGTTTCGGTCGAGCAGTACTTC.

The V call is TRBV7-9, the J call TRBJ2-3; 10 nucleotides line up with TRBD2. The length of the CDR3 is 17 residues. Germline V CDR1 and CDR2: SEHNR, FQNEAQ (reference sequence). Losses at the gene ends were 5 bases for V and 6 bases for J; bases not matched to a gene: 14. The chain's CDR3 is CASSPRRAGGPSDTQYF. The CDR3 DNA follows: TGTGCCAGCAGCCCCCGTCGAGCGGGGGGGCCTTCGGATACGCAGTATTTT.

The chain is built from TRBV6-5 and TRBJ1-2; D remains ambiguous. V was trimmed by 2 bases and J by 1 base, leaving 8 bases between them. Germline V lookup: CDR1 MNHEY, CDR2 SVGAGI. CDR3 length equals 14 residues. DNA for the CDR3: TGTGCCAGCAGTTACGGCGGACTTAACTATGGCTACACCTTC. It encodes CASSYGGLNYGYTF.

This clonotype appeared many times. The rearrangement uses TRBV20-1 and TRBJ1-3; D may be TRBD1 (6 bases). The CDR3 covers 14 residues. Germline CDR1 and CDR2: DFQATT and SNEGSKA (reference sequence). Deletions cut 4 bases from V and 4 bases from J, with 14 bases between. CDR3 in DNA: TGCAGTGCTAAGGACAGCCTTGGAGGAAACACCATATATTTT. Amino acids: CSAKDSLGGNTIYF.

The CDR3 loop is CASSYSPDTYNEQYF. CDR3 DNA: TGTGCCAGCAGTTACTCCCCCGATACCTACAACGAGCAGTACTTC. This rearrangement joins TRBV6-2 or TRBV6-3 to TRBJ2-7; D is ambiguous. The CDR3 runs 15 residues. Germline CDR1 MNHEY, CDR2 SVGEGT. V was clipped by 0 bases and J by 5 bases, with 14 bases between them.

The CDR3 nucleotides are TGTGCCAGCAGCTCATCCGGGACTAGGGGCTTTGAGCAGTTCTTC. Translation: CASSSSGTRGFEQFF. V is TRBV7-2 and J is TRBJ2-1, with 8 bases fitting TRBD2. Germline-derived CDR1 and CDR2 are SGHTA and FQGNSA. This CDR3 has 15 residues. V trimming: 4 bases; J trimming: 9 bases; junction bases outside the gene matches: 11.

This clonotype was picked up one time. The chain combines TRBV4-1 with TRBJ1-1; no reliable D call. Trimming removed 1 base at V and 1 base at J, with 7 bases between. This CDR3 spans 14 amino acids. Germline CDR1 MGHRA, CDR2 YSYEKL. Here the CDR3 reads CASSQVARNTEAFF. For the CDR3, the DNA is TGCGCCAGCAGCCAAGTGGCCCGGAACACTGAAGCTTTCTTT.